This is a list of T cell receptor beta chains from one sample in a study of technical replicates of blood from several donors. The assay was immunoSEQ multiplex PCR, and TCRdb's table has in-frame clones only and misses some. The table has over 70,000 clones, about 96% seen once. Sequenced: T cells isolated from PBMCs. These receptors all come from a human donor in good health. Each CDR3 is given with its conserved first and last residue. D genes are given only for firm matches. For some rows the clone size is stated as once, few or many, or as a class when expanded; others skip it.

d_gene: -; abundance: -; j_gene: TRBJ2-5; v_gene: TRBV6-5; CDR3aa: CASSPGETQYF; CDR3nt: TGTGCCAGCAGTCCAGGGGAGACCCAGTACTTC
d_gene: TRBD2; abundance: once; j_gene: TRBJ2-7; v_gene: TRBV4-1; CDR3aa: CASSHTLGLAGVAEQYF; CDR3nt: TGCGCCAGCAGCCATACCTTAGGACTAGCGGGAGTTGCCGAGCAGTACTTC
d_gene: -; abundance: -; j_gene: TRBJ1-6; v_gene: TRBV5-1; CDR3aa: CASSLAGSGRSPLHF; CDR3nt: TGCGCCAGCAGCTTGGCCGGGTCAGGGAGGTCACCCCTCCACTTT
d_gene: TRBD1; abundance: -; j_gene: TRBJ2-2; v_gene: TRBV14; CDR3aa: CASSTLTGGYTGELFF; CDR3nt: TGTGCCAGCAGCACTTTGACAGGGGGCTATACCGGGGAGCTGTTTTTT
d_gene: TRBD2; abundance: -; j_gene: TRBJ2-4; v_gene: TRBV13; CDR3aa: CASSLKLAGRGSIQYF; CDR3nt: TGTGCCAGCAGCTTAAAACTAGCGGGAAGGGGGTCCATTCAGTACTTC
d_gene: TRBD2; abundance: -; j_gene: TRBJ2-3; v_gene: TRBV5-1; CDR3aa: CASSSRGGYTDTQYF; CDR3nt: TGCGCCAGCAGCTCCCGCGGGGGGTACACAGATACGCAGTATTTT
d_gene: -; abundance: -; j_gene: TRBJ1-2; v_gene: TRBV6-1; CDR3aa: CASSETTALPYGYTF; CDR3nt: TGTGCCAGCAGTGAAACGACAGCCCTTCCCTATGGCTACACCTTC
d_gene: -; abundance: -; j_gene: TRBJ2-1; v_gene: TRBV6-6; CDR3aa: CASSPYNEQFF; CDR3nt: TGTGCCAGCAGTCCGTACAATGAGCAGTTCTTC
d_gene: TRBD1; abundance: -; j_gene: TRBJ2-7; v_gene: TRBV5-4; CDR3aa: CASNPRDRAYEQYF; CDR3nt: TGTGCCAGCAATCCTAGGGACAGAGCCTACGAGCAGTACTTC
d_gene: -; abundance: -; j_gene: TRBJ1-2; v_gene: TRBV28; CDR3aa: CASRTGGRGGYGYTF; CDR3nt: TGTGCCAGCAGAACTGGGGGCCGGGGTGGCTATGGCTACACCTTC
d_gene: -; abundance: -; j_gene: TRBJ1-5; v_gene: TRBV19; CDR3aa: CASSPFRGKIYQPQHF; CDR3nt: TGTGCCAGTAGCCCCTTCAGGGGAAAAATATATCAGCCCCAGCATTTT
d_gene: -; abundance: -; j_gene: TRBJ2-1; v_gene: TRBV7-9; CDR3aa: CASEGFPDREFYNEQFF; CDR3nt: TGTGCCAGCGAGGGATTCCCTGATCGGGAGTTTTACAATGAGCAGTTCTTC
d_gene: TRBD2; abundance: -; j_gene: TRBJ2-1; v_gene: TRBV2; CDR3aa: CASSDLTSGGPMQFF; CDR3nt: TGTGCCAGCAGTGACTTGACTAGCGGGGGACCTATGCAGTTCTTC
d_gene: TRBD1; abundance: -; j_gene: TRBJ2-5; v_gene: TRBV6-1; CDR3aa: CASSEGGDRGKTQYF; CDR3nt: TGTGCCAGCAGTGAAGGAGGGGACAGGGGAAAGACCCAGTACTTC
d_gene: -; abundance: -; j_gene: TRBJ1-2; v_gene: TRBV5-1; CDR3aa: CASSPIADRNYGYTF; CDR3nt: TGCGCCAGCAGCCCCATTGCGGATCGGAACTATGGCTACACCTTC
d_gene: -; abundance: -; j_gene: TRBJ1-6; v_gene: TRBV12-5; CDR3aa: CASGSRPGSSYNSPLHF; CDR3nt: TGTGCTAGTGGCTCTCGACCGGGAAGCTCCTATAATTCACCCCTCCACTTT
d_gene: -; abundance: few; j_gene: TRBJ2-1; v_gene: TRBV11-2; CDR3aa: CASSPEIPGAKSAYNEQFF; CDR3nt: TGTGCCAGCAGCCCCGAGATTCCGGGAGCGAAAAGTGCCTACAATGAGCAGTTCTTC
d_gene: -; abundance: -; j_gene: TRBJ2-7; v_gene: TRBV10-3; CDR3aa: CAISESSRGNEQYF; CDR3nt: TGTGCCATCAGTGAGTCGTCCAGGGGCAACGAGCAGTACTTC
d_gene: TRBD2; abundance: -; j_gene: TRBJ2-7; v_gene: TRBV5-1; CDR3aa: CASSLPELAGGFSYEQYF; CDR3nt: TGCGCCAGCAGCTTGCCCGAACTAGCGGGGGGATTCTCCTACGAGCAGTACTTC
d_gene: -; abundance: -; j_gene: TRBJ1-2; v_gene: TRBV6-1; CDR3aa: CASSDGRGRDGYTF; CDR3nt: TGTGCCAGCAGCGACGGCCGGGGGAGAGATGGCTACACCTTC
d_gene: TRBD1; abundance: once; j_gene: TRBJ1-4; v_gene: TRBV14; CDR3aa: CASSQREGRQGSTNEKLFF; CDR3nt: TGTGCCAGCAGCCAAAGGGAGGGCAGACAGGGGTCAACTAATGAAAAACTGTTTTTT
d_gene: -; abundance: -; j_gene: TRBJ1-6; v_gene: TRBV2; CDR3aa: CAVGVMGDPYNSPLHF; CDR3nt: TGTGCCGTCGGGGTGATGGGAGACCCCTATAATTCACCCCTCCACTTT
d_gene: -; abundance: -; j_gene: TRBJ1-5; v_gene: TRBV9; CDR3aa: CASSVDLDQPQHF; CDR3nt: TGTGCCAGCAGCGTAGATCTCGATCAGCCCCAGCATTTT
d_gene: -; abundance: -; j_gene: TRBJ1-1; v_gene: TRBV11-3; CDR3aa: CASSLGSELVTEAFF; CDR3nt: TGTGCCAGCAGCCTGGGTTCGGAGCTAGTAACTGAAGCTTTCTTT
d_gene: -; abundance: -; j_gene: TRBJ2-2; v_gene: TRBV13; CDR3aa: CASRRVRTGELFF; CDR3nt: TGTGCCAGCAGGAGAGTGCGTACCGGGGAGCTGTTTTTT
d_gene: TRBD1; abundance: -; j_gene: TRBJ2-3; v_gene: TRBV7-6; CDR3aa: CASGGQEGTDTQYF; CDR3nt: TGTGCCAGCGGGGGACAGGAGGGAACAGATACGCAGTATTTT
d_gene: -; abundance: -; j_gene: TRBJ1-5; v_gene: TRBV10-3; CDR3aa: CAISEDRFGNQPQHF; CDR3nt: TGTGCCATCAGTGAAGACAGGTTTGGGAATCAGCCCCAGCATTTT
d_gene: -; abundance: -; j_gene: TRBJ1-1; v_gene: TRBV10-2; CDR3aa: CASSEPRGQAFF; CDR3nt: TGCGCCAGCAGTGAGCCCCGAGGGCAGGCTTTCTTT
d_gene: -; abundance: -; j_gene: TRBJ1-2; v_gene: TRBV11-2; CDR3aa: CASSDGQGPGLNGYTF; CDR3nt: TGTGCCAGCAGCGATGGTCAGGGTCCAGGCCTGAATGGCTACACCTTC
d_gene: -; abundance: -; j_gene: TRBJ2-5; v_gene: TRBV30; CDR3aa: CAWSVRGAGETQYF; CDR3nt: TGTGCCTGGAGTGTACGCGGGGCGGGAGAGACCCAGTACTTC
d_gene: -; abundance: -; j_gene: TRBJ2-7; v_gene: TRBV5-6; CDR3aa: CASSLGTFSYEQYF; CDR3nt: TGTGCCAGCAGCTTGGGGACATTCTCCTACGAGCAGTACTTC
d_gene: TRBD2; abundance: -; j_gene: TRBJ2-2; v_gene: TRBV27; CDR3aa: CASRTYIGLVGTGELFF; CDR3nt: TGTGCCAGCAGAACCTATATTGGACTAGTAGGTACCGGGGAGCTGTTTTTT
d_gene: TRBD2; abundance: -; j_gene: TRBJ2-4; v_gene: TRBV28; CDR3aa: CASIAGGIAKNIQYF; CDR3nt: TGTGCCAGCATAGCGGGAGGGATAGCCAAAAACATTCAGTACTTC
d_gene: -; abundance: -; j_gene: TRBJ1-5; v_gene: TRBV6-5; CDR3aa: CASREREYSNQPQHF; CDR3nt: TGTGCCAGCAGGGAGAGGGAGTATAGCAATCAGCCCCAGCATTTT
d_gene: TRBD1; abundance: -; j_gene: TRBJ2-7; v_gene: TRBV2; CDR3aa: CASSDPGQGSYEQYF; CDR3nt: TGTGCCAGCAGTGACCCGGGACAGGGGTCATACGAGCAGTACTTC
d_gene: -; abundance: -; j_gene: TRBJ1-2; v_gene: TRBV6-5; CDR3aa: CASSYATGYGYTF; CDR3nt: TGTGCCAGCAGTTACGCGACGGGTTATGGCTACACCTTC
d_gene: -; abundance: -; j_gene: TRBJ2-7; v_gene: TRBV6-5; CDR3aa: CASSYLGNHYEQYF; CDR3nt: TGTGCCAGCAGTTACTTGGGCAACCACTACGAGCAGTACTTC
d_gene: TRBD1; abundance: -; j_gene: TRBJ1-3; v_gene: TRBV5-6; CDR3aa: CASSSQGAGGNTIYF; CDR3nt: TGTGCCAGCAGCTCTCAGGGGGCAGGTGGAAACACCATATATTTT
d_gene: -; abundance: -; j_gene: TRBJ1-4; v_gene: TRBV30; CDR3aa: CAWSVGGGEKLFF; CDR3nt: TGTGCCTGGAGCGTCGGGGGTGGTGAAAAACTGTTTTTT
d_gene: TRBD1; abundance: -; j_gene: TRBJ2-1; v_gene: TRBV29-1; CDR3aa: CSVEGTGAEQFF; CDR3nt: TGCAGCGTTGAAGGGACAGGGGCTGAGCAGTTCTTC
d_gene: -; abundance: -; j_gene: TRBJ2-1; v_gene: TRBV6-5; CDR3aa: CASTDGAGSYNEQFF; CDR3nt: TGTGCCAGCACCGATGGGGCAGGGTCCTACAATGAGCAGTTCTTC
d_gene: TRBD1; abundance: -; j_gene: TRBJ1-5; v_gene: TRBV19; CDR3aa: CASSIPGGRQPQHF; CDR3nt: TGTGCCAGTAGTATTCCAGGGGGGCGCCAGCCCCAGCATTTT
d_gene: -; abundance: once; j_gene: TRBJ2-3; v_gene: TRBV5-4; CDR3aa: CASSLEAGSTDTQYF; CDR3nt: TGTGCCAGCAGCTTGGAGGCAGGGAGCACAGATACGCAGTATTTT
d_gene: -; abundance: -; j_gene: TRBJ1-2; v_gene: TRBV10-3; CDR3aa: CAISSTESSNYGYTF; CDR3nt: TGTGCCATCAGTTCGACGGAGAGTTCTAACTATGGCTACACCTTC
d_gene: TRBD1; abundance: -; j_gene: TRBJ2-2; v_gene: TRBV11-2; CDR3aa: CASSLGVIRGSTGELFF; CDR3nt: TGTGCCAGCAGCTTAGGGGTTATCAGGGGGAGCACCGGGGAGCTGTTTTTT
d_gene: TRBD1; abundance: -; j_gene: TRBJ1-4; v_gene: TRBV5-1; CDR3aa: CASSETAGQGAEKLFF; CDR3nt: TGCGCCAGCAGCGAGACCGCGGGACAGGGGGCTGAAAAACTGTTTTTT
d_gene: -; abundance: -; j_gene: TRBJ2-3; v_gene: TRBV10-1; CDR3aa: CASSDGGEGLLTSTDTQYF; CDR3nt: TGCGCCAGCAGTGATGGAGGGGAAGGGCTGCTGACCAGCACAGATACGCAGTATTTT
d_gene: TRBD2; abundance: -; j_gene: TRBJ2-1; v_gene: TRBV28; CDR3aa: CASSQFGTSGSTAYNEQFF; CDR3nt: TGTGCCAGCAGTCAATTCGGGACTAGCGGGAGTACGGCATACAATGAGCAGTTCTTC
d_gene: -; abundance: -; j_gene: TRBJ2-1; v_gene: TRBV6-5; CDR3aa: CASSYSRANEQFF; CDR3nt: TGTGCCAGCAGTTACTCGAGGGCCAATGAGCAGTTCTTC
d_gene: -; abundance: -; j_gene: TRBJ2-5; v_gene: TRBV5-1; CDR3aa: CASSLVSGLGRETQYF; CDR3nt: TGCGCCAGCAGCTTGGTTTCAGGGCTCGGGAGAGAGACCCAGTACTTC
d_gene: -; abundance: -; j_gene: TRBJ2-5; v_gene: TRBV4-2; CDR3aa: CASSQPFGEEGQYF; CDR3nt: TGTGCCAGCAGCCAACCTTTTGGTGAGGAGGGCCAGTACTTC
d_gene: -; abundance: -; j_gene: TRBJ1-5; v_gene: TRBV6-5; CDR3aa: CASGPIGGRGQPQHF; CDR3nt: TGTGCCAGCGGACCGATCGGGGGTAGGGGTCAGCCCCAGCATTTT
d_gene: TRBD2; abundance: -; j_gene: TRBJ2-7; v_gene: TRBV19; CDR3aa: CASSIFSSGSSYEQYF; CDR3nt: TGTGCCAGTAGTATATTTTCTAGCGGGAGCTCCTACGAGCAGTACTTC
d_gene: -; abundance: -; j_gene: TRBJ1-3; v_gene: TRBV9; CDR3aa: CASSVAPLAGATGNTIYF; CDR3nt: TGTGCCAGCAGCGTAGCTCCTTTGGCGGGGGCGACTGGAAACACCATATATTTT